These T cell receptor beta chains were read from a single sample in a study of tumor and adjacent non-tumor tissue in lung cancer. TCRdb independently ran MiXCR on the multiplex PCR reads; one entry per CDR3 protein. The sample shows 90,000 to 100,000 distinct CDR3 sequences, about 80% of them seen only once. Sequences were obtained from distant non-tumor lung tissue. The receptors were sampled from a man aged 55 to 70 with small cell lung cancer. The CDR3 runs from the conserved cysteine through the conserved F or W. D genes are given only for firm matches. Not every row has a clone size; where given, it reads once, few, many or a size class.

J gene	V gene	D gene	clone size	CDR3 protein	CDR3 DNA
TRBJ2-3	TRBV11-2	.	.	CASSLVGLPHTDTQYF	TGTGCCAGCAGCTTAGTAGGTCTTCCCCACACAGATACTCAGTATTTT
TRBJ2-7	TRBV4-1	.	once	CASSLDRLYKQYF	TGCGCCAGCAGTTTAGATAGACTCTACAAGCAGTACTTC
TRBJ1-1	TRBV29-1	TRBD1	.	CSAGGIVNTEAFF	TGCAGTGCAGGGGGTATCGTCAACACTGAAGCTTTCTTT
TRBJ2-1	TRBV6-5	TRBD2	.	CAGRTSGKNYNEQFF	TGTGCCGGCAGGACTAGCGGGAAGAACTACAATGAGCAGTTCTTC
TRBJ2-2	TRBV12-3/TRBV12-4	TRBD2	.	CASSPGTSAPGELFF	TGTGCCAGCAGTCCCGGGACTAGCGCGCCCGGGGAACTGTTTTTT
TRBJ2-1	TRBV6-2/TRBV6-3	.	.	CASSYRREAYNEQFF	TGTGCCAGCAGTTACAGGAGGGAGGCCTATAATGAGCAGTTCTTT
TRBJ2-2	TRBV6-5	TRBD2	.	CVSSYWGGRNNGELLF	TGTGTCAGCAGTTATTGGGGGGGGAGGAACAACGGGGAGCTGTTATTT
TRBJ2-3	TRBV11-2	.	.	CASSLVLASPDTQYF	TGTGCCAGTAGCCTGGTGTTAGCAAGCCCAGATACGCAGTATTTT
TRBJ2-5	TRBV19	TRBD2	.	CASRIGFGTSGQVTQYF	TGTGCCAGTCGTATAGGTTTCGGGACTAGCGGCCAAGTGACCCAGTACTTC
TRBJ2-2	TRBV5-4	.	.	CVSSLGRVKTGELFF	TGTGTCAGCAGCTTGGGACGCGTGAAGACCGGGGAGCTGTTTTTT
TRBJ2-7	TRBV7-9	TRBD2	.	CASSLYVTSGLYEQYF	TGTGCCAGCAGCCTTTACGTGACTAGCGGACTCTACGAGCAGTACTTC
TRBJ2-6	TRBV4-2	TRBD1	.	CASTPGQGHSRANVLTF	TGTGCCAGCACCCCGGGACAGGGCCACTCTAGGGCCAACGTCCTGACTTTC
TRBJ2-3	TRBV6-4	TRBD2	many	CASSPTSGEGDTQYF	TGTGCCAGCAGCCCTACTTCGGGGGAGGGAGATACGCAGTATTTT
TRBJ2-1	TRBV7-9	.	many	CASSNNEQFF	TGTGCCAGCAGTAACAATGAGCAGTTCTTC
TRBJ2-7	TRBV5-5	.	.	CASTSSYGTFYEQYF	TGTGCCAGCACTTCTTCGTACGGGACCTTCTACGAGCAGTACTTC
TRBJ2-3	TRBV20-1	TRBD2	.	CSARRAGDGTDTQYF	TGCAGTGCCCGCCGAGCGGGAGACGGGACAGATACGCAGTATTTT
TRBJ2-7	TRBV4-1	.	.	CASSFDRLYEQCF	TGCGCCAGCAGCTTCGACAGACTCTATGAGCAGTGCTTC
TRBJ2-1	TRBV5-5	.	many	CASSLVATTNEQFF	TGTGCCAGCAGCTTGGTGGCGACAACTAATGAGCAGTTCTTC
TRBJ1-5	TRBV20-1	.	.	CSARDLVGGIQSQHF	TGCAGTGCTAGAGATTTAGTAGGAGGCATTCAGTCCCAGCATTTT
TRBJ2-1	TRBV11-2	TRBD2	.	CVSSLERLAHNEEFF	TGTGTCAGCAGCTTGGAGAGACTAGCGCACAATGAGGAGTTCTTC
TRBJ2-5	TRBV29-1	.	.	CGVEKGGPRETQYF	TGCGGCGTTGAGAAGGGGGGTCCTCGGGAGACCCAGTACTTC
TRBJ2-1	TRBV12-5	TRBD2	many	CASGLVPIPGLAGRSYNEQFF	TGTGCTAGTGGTTTGGTACCTATCCCTGGACTAGCGGGGCGCTCCTACAATGAGCAGTTCTTC
TRBJ2-1	TRBV11-1	TRBD2	.	CASSSESRTSESGNKQFF	TGTGCCAGTAGCTCAGAATCGAGGACTAGCGAGAGTGGTAATAAGCAGTTCTTC
TRBJ1-2	TRBV28	TRBD1	.	CASSFRGCWDGYTF	TGTGCCAGCAGTTTCAGGGGGTGTTGGGACGGCTACACCTTC
TRBJ2-1	TRBV11-2	TRBD2	.	CASISLTSGLQFF	TGTGCCAGTATCTCACTTACTAGCGGGCTGCAGTTCTTC
TRBJ2-7	TRBV6-1	.	.	CPNRDGAGEQYF	TGTCCCAACAGGGACGGAGCCGGGGAGCAGTACTTC
TRBJ2-3	TRBV5-4	.	.	CASSSLTADTQYF	TGTGCCAGCAGCTCGCTGACAGCAGATACACAGTATTTT
TRBJ2-4	TRBV18	TRBD1	few	CASSPQQGAQNIQYF	TGTGCCAGCTCACCACAACAGGGGGCTCAAAACATTCAGTACTTC
TRBJ2-3	TRBV12-3/TRBV12-4	TRBD1	.	CASSIQRGGQGAHNTQYF	TGTGCCAGCAGTATCCAGCGGGGGGGACAGGGGGCGCATAATACGCAGTATTTT
TRBJ1-1	TRBV20-1	.	.	CSAGREQTSTEAFF	TGCAGTGCTGGGAGGGAACAGACGAGCACTGAAGCTTTCTTT
TRBJ2-5	TRBV9	.	.	CASSVCASLGEETQYF	TGTGCCAGCAGCGTATGTGCCAGCTTAGGGGAAGAGACCCAGTACTTC
TRBJ2-2	TRBV6-5	TRBD1	.	CASSSGQGTRELFF	TGTGCCAGTAGTTCGGGACAGGGGACCCGGGAGCTGTTTTTT
TRBJ2-7	TRBV6-6	.	.	CASSYTITFYEQYF	TGTGCCAGCAGTTACACCATAACCTTCTACGAGCAGTACTTC
TRBJ2-7	TRBV11-2	.	.	CASSLTYKQYF	TGTGCCAGCAGCTTGACCTACAAGCAGTACTTC
TRBJ2-1	TRBV12-3/TRBV12-4	.	.	CASTGSLGISEQFF	TGTGCCAGCACAGGGAGTCTGGGAATTAGTGAGCAGTTCTTC
TRBJ2-3	TRBV14	.	.	CATSQDRSYWGTDTQYF	TGTGCCACCAGCCAAGACCGCAGCTACTGGGGGACAGATACGCAGTATTTT
TRBJ2-2	TRBV28	.	.	CASSTRGTWELFF	TGCGCCAGCAGTACCCGAGGAACCTGGGAGCTGTTTTTT
TRBJ2-7	TRBV28	TRBD2	.	CASKAGTHEQYF	TGTGCCAGCAAAGCGGGGACCCACGAGCAGTACTTC
TRBJ2-1	TRBV7-9	.	.	CTSGACNEQFF	TGTACCAGCGGTGCTTGCAATGAGCAGTTCTTC
TRBJ2-1	TRBV12-3/TRBV12-4	TRBD2	.	CVSSLSGSGNEEFF	TGTGTCAGCAGTTTGAGCGGGAGCGGTAATGAGGAGTTCTTC
TRBJ1-4	TRBV5-1	.	.	CASSADEGPGGEKLFF	TGCGCCAGCAGCGCTGATGAGGGGCCTGGAGGTGAAAAACTGTTTTTT
TRBJ2-1	TRBV11-3	.	.	CTSSPSRVTYNEQFF	TGTACCAGCAGCCCTAGCAGGGTAACCTACAATGAGCAGTTCTTC
TRBJ2-1	TRBV12-3/TRBV12-4	.	.	CASNFTGEQFF	TGTGCCAGCAATTTCACAGGGGAGCAGTTCTTC
TRBJ2-5	TRBV29-1	.	.	CGLLDQKQETQSF	TGCGGCTTGTTGGACCAAAAGCAGGAGACCCAGTCCTTC
TRBJ2-5	TRBV11-2	TRBD1	few	CASSGDRAVGKTQYF	TGTGCCAGCAGCGGCGACAGGGCGGTTGGGAAGACCCAGTACTTC
TRBJ2-7	TRBV11-3	.	.	CASSLETRYEQYF	TGTGCAAGCAGCTTAGAAACTAGGTACGAGCAGTACTTC
TRBJ2-3	TRBV11-2	.	.	CAGSPLGTSTDTQYF	TGTGCTGGTAGCCCCTTAGGGACTAGCACAGATACGCAGTATTTT
TRBJ1-3	TRBV28	TRBD1	many	CASSVPGTGSGNTIYF	TGTGCCAGCAGTGTCCCCGGGACAGGGTCTGGAAACACCATATATTTT
TRBJ2-1	TRBV4-1	.	.	CASSQDPTEGPYNELFF	TGCGCCAGCAGCCAAGATCCTACCGAGGGGCCCTACAATGAGCTGTTCTTC
TRBJ2-1	TRBV20-1	TRBD2	.	CSTSGASGSYEHFF	TGCAGTACCTCAGGGGCTAGCGGGAGTTATGAGCACTTCTTC